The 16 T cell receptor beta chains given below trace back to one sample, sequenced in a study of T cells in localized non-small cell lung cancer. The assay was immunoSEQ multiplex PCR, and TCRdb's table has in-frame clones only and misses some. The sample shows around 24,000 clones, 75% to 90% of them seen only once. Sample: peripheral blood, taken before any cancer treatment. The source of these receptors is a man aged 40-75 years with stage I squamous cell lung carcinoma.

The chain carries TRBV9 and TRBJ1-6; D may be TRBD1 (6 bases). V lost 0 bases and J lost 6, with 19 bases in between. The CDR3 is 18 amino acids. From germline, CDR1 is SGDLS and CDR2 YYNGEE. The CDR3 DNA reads TGTGCCAGCAGCGTAGAAACAGGGACTCTGGGACTTAATTCACCCCTCCACTTT. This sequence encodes CASSVETGTLGLNSPLHF.

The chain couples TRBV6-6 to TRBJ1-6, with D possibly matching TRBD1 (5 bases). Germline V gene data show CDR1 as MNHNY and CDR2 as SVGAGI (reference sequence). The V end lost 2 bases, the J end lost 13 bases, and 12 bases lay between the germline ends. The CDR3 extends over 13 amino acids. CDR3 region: CASSYAGGDPLHF. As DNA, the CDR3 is TGTGCCAGCAGTTACGCCGGGGGTGATCCCCTCCACTTT.

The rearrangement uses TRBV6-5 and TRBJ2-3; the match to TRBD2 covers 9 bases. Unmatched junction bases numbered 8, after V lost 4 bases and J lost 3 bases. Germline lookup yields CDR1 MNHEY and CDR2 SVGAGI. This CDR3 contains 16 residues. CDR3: CASSFSTSGGTDTQYF. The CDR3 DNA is TGTGCCAGCAGTTTCTCGACTAGCGGAGGAACAGATACGCAGTATTTT.

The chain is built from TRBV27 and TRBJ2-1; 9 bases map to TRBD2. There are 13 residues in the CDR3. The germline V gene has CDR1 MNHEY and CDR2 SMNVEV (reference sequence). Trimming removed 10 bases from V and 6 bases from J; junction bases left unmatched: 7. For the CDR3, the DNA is TGTGCCACCCGGCGGGGGGGGGTCAATGAGCAGTTCTTC. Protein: CATRRGGVNEQFF.

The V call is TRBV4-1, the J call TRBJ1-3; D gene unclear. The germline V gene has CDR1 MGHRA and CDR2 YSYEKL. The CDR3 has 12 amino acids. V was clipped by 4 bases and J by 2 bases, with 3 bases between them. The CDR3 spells CASSRTGNTIYF. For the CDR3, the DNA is TGCGCCAGCAGCCGTACTGGAAACACCATATATTTT.

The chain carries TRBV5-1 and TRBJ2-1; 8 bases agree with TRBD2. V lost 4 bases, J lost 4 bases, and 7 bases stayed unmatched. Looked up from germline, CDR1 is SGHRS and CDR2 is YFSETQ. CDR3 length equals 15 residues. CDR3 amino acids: CASSILAGPYNEQFF. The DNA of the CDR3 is TGCGCCAGCAGCATCTTAGCGGGGCCATACAATGAGCAGTTCTTC.

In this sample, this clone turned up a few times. Written as DNA, the CDR3 is TGTGCCAGCAGTTTTGACAGGGAAAGCGAGCAGTACTTC. It translates to CASSFDRESEQYF. The V gene is TRBV28, the J gene TRBJ2-7, with TRBD1 matching over 7 bases. Germline CDR1 reads MDHEN; CDR2 reads SYDVKM. CDR3 length: 13 residues. The ends lost 3 bases at V and 6 bases at J; junction bases unmatched: 5.

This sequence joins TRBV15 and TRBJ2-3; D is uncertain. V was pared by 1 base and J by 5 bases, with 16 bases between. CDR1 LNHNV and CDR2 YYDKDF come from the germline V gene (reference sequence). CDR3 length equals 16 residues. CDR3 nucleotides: TGTGCCACCAGCAGAGTCGACTCTCTGTGGGGAGATACGCAGTATTTT. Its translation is CATSRVDSLWGDTQYF.

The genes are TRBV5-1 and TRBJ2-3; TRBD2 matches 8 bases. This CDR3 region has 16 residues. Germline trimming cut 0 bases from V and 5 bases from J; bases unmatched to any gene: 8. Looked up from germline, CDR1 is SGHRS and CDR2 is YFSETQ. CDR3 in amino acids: CASSLAVAGFRDTQYF. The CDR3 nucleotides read TGCGCCAGCAGCTTGGCAGTAGCGGGGTTCAGAGATACGCAGTATTTT.

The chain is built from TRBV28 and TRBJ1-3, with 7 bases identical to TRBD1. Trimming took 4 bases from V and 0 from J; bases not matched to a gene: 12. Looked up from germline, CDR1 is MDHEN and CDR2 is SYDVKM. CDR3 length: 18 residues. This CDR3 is CASSSPDRLFVSGNTIYF. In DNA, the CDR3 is TGTGCCAGCAGTTCGCCGGACAGGCTTTTCGTCTCTGGAAACACCATATATTTT.

The DNA of the CDR3 is TGTGCCAGCAGTGAAGCCCTGACAGCCATCCCCTATGGCTACACCTTC. It codes for CASSEALTAIPYGYTF. V is TRBV6-1 and J is TRBJ1-2, with a tentative D call TRBD1 (5 bases). V was pared by 0 bases and J by 4 bases, with 15 bases between. The CDR3 sequence is 16 residues long. Germline-derived CDR1 and CDR2 are MNHNS and SASEGT.

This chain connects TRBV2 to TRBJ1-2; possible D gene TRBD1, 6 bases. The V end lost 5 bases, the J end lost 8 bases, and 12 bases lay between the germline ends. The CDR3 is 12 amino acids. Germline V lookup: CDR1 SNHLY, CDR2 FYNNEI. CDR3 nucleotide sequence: TGTGCCAGCAGTTATTTTACAGGGGGCTACACCTTC. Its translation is CASSYFTGGYTF.

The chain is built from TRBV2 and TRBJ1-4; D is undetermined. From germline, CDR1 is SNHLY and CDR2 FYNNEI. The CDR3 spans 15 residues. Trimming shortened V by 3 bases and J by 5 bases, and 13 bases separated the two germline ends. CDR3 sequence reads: CASSDRGLPNEKLFF. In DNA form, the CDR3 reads TGTGCCAGCAGTGATAGAGGTTTACCGAATGAAAAACTGTTTTTT.

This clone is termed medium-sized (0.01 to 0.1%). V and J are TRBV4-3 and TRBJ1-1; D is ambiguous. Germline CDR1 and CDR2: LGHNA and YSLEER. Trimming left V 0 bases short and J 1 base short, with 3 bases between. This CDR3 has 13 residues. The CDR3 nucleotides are TGCGCCAGCAGCCAAGATGGGAACACTGAAGCTTTCTTT. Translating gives CASSQDGNTEAFF.

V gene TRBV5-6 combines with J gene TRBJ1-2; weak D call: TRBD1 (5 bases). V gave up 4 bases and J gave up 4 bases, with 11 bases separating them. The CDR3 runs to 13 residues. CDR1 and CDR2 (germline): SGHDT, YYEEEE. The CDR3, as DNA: TGTGCCAGCAGCAGGGACCGAATCTATGGCTACACCTTC. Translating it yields CASSRDRIYGYTF.

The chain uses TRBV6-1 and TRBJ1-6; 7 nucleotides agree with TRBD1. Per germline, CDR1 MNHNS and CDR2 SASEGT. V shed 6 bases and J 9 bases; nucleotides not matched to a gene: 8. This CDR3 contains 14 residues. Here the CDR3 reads CASRTGQESSPLHF. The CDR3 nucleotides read TGTGCCAGCAGGACTGGACAGGAAAGTTCACCCCTCCACTTT.